Listed below are T cell receptor beta chains from one sample, sequenced in a study of T cells in tuberculosis. Only in-frame clones appear in the TCRdb table, and some are missing; sequencing was by immunoSEQ multiplex PCR. The table includes tens of thousands of clones, approximately 94% detected once. Material for sequencing was PBMCs. These receptors all stem from a donor aged 10 to 29 with latent tuberculosis or without tuberculosis infection. Some clones in this sample may be carry-over from other donors' samples. Each CDR3 is given with its conserved first and last residue. The order of the fields is V gene, clone size, D gene, J gene, CDR3 DNA, CDR3 protein. D genes are given only for firm matches. Part of the rows lack a size; the others show once, few, many or a class for expanded clones.

TRBV7-2	-	-	TRBJ2-7	TGTGCCAGCAGCCGGCCCACGCGGGGCCGCAGCTCCTACGAGCAGTACTTC	CASSRPTRGRSSYEQYF
TRBV23-1	-	TRBD2	TRBJ2-1	TGCGCCAGCAGGGCGGGGCGGTGGCTAGCGGAAATCAAGGGTCCCCACAATGAGCAGTTCTTC	CASRAGRWLAEIKGPHNEQFF
TRBV6-1	-	-	TRBJ2-7	TGTGCCAGCAGAGAGGGGGGGATCCCCTACGAGCAGTACTTC	CASREGGIPYEQYF
TRBV19	-	-	TRBJ1-1	TGTGCCAGTAGTATCCTCAGGGGTATGAACACTGAAGCTTTCTTT	CASSILRGMNTEAFF
TRBV19	once	-	TRBJ1-5	TGTGCCAGTAGTGTGAGCGCGCTGGCCGATCAGCCCCAGCATTTT	CASSVSALADQPQHF
TRBV19	-	TRBD1	TRBJ2-7	TGTGCCAGTAGTTCAGGGGGCCTTTTATCCTACGAGCAGTACTTC	CASSSGGLLSYEQYF
TRBV11-2	-	TRBD1	TRBJ1-6	TGTGCCAGCAGCCAGGGACAGGGGGGTAATTCACCCCTCCACTTT	CASSQGQGGNSPLHF
TRBV10-1	-	-	TRBJ2-2	TGCGCCAGCAGTGAGCGACAGACCGTGGAGCTGTTTTTT	CASSERQTVELFF
TRBV19	-	-	TRBJ1-3	TGTGCCAGTAGTACCTTCGGGGGTACTGGAAACACCATATATTTT	CASSTFGGTGNTIYF
TRBV6-5	-	-	TRBJ1-1	TGTGCCAGCAGTTACTCGACAGTGAACACTGAAGCTTTCTTT	CASSYSTVNTEAFF
TRBV18	-	-	TRBJ2-1	TGTGCCAGCTCACCAAAGGAGGGTTCGGGCAATGAGCAGTTCTTC	CASSPKEGSGNEQFF
TRBV20-1	few	TRBD1	TRBJ1-1	TGCAGTGCTGACGGACAGGCTGAAGCTTTCTTT	CSADGQAEAFF
TRBV18	-	TRBD2	TRBJ2-3	TGTGCCAGCTCACCATCACTTGGGAGGGGCACAGATACGCAGTATTTT	CASSPSLGRGTDTQYF
TRBV30	-	-	TRBJ2-7	TGTGCCTGGAGTTGGACAGTGGGCGAGCAGTACTTC	CAWSWTVGEQYF
TRBV6-5	-	-	TRBJ1-1	TGTGCCAGCAGCGTACAGGGGAACACTGAAGCTTTCTTT	CASSVQGNTEAFF
TRBV7-9	-	-	TRBJ2-6	TGTGCCAGCAGCCTAAGGACAGTCCTCCCTGGGGCCAACGTCCTGACTTTC	CASSLRTVLPGANVLTF
TRBV2	-	-	TRBJ1-5	TGTGCCAGCAGTGACAATAGCAAGAGCAATCAGCCCCAGCATTTT	CASSDNSKSNQPQHF
TRBV14	-	TRBD2	TRBJ2-1	TGTGCCAGCAGCCCTGGGACTAGCGGTTCCTTTACTAGCTCCTACAATGAGCAGTTCTTC	CASSPGTSGSFTSSYNEQFF
TRBV5-1	-	-	TRBJ2-7	TGCGCCAGCAGCTTTGCGGTCTCCTACGAGCAGTACTTC	CASSFAVSYEQYF
TRBV7-9	-	TRBD1	TRBJ2-1	TGTGCCAGCAGCCATGACAGGGTAAGGAACAATGAGCAGTTCTTC	CASSHDRVRNNEQFF
TRBV4-1	-	-	TRBJ1-2	TGCGCCAGCAGCCAAGGGTCAGGGGAAGGCTATGGCTACACCTTC	CASSQGSGEGYGYTF
TRBV10-3	-	-	TRBJ2-2	TGTGCCATCAGATTTCAGGGGAACACCGGGGAGCTGTTTTTT	CAIRFQGNTGELFF
TRBV18	few	-	TRBJ1-1	TGTGCCAGCTCACCACCCACCATGGGGAGCACTGAAGCTTTCTTT	CASSPPTMGSTEAFF
TRBV7-3	few	-	TRBJ1-2	TGTGCCAGCAGCTTAGGGAGGGGTAGGAGCTATGGCTACACCTTC	CASSLGRGRSYGYTF
TRBV6-1	-	-	TRBJ1-1	TGTGCCAGCAGGACTTCAGAGAACACTGAAGCTTTCTTT	CASRTSENTEAFF
TRBV27	-	-	TRBJ1-2	TGTGCCAGCAGTTTAACAGGGATCTATGGCTACACCTTC	CASSLTGIYGYTF
TRBV29-1	once	TRBD2	TRBJ2-1	TGCAGCGTTGAAAGGGGAGGGAACGATGAGCAGTTCTTC	CSVERGGNDEQFF